This T cell receptor (beta chain) was sequenced during a study of T cell changes during pregnancy in multiple sclerosis. Using immunoSEQ multiplex PCR, the repertoire was profiled, and TCRdb retains in-frame clones only, with some absent. The profile shows over 35,000 clones, over 80% of them singletons. The CDR3 length is 14 residues. V was clipped by 2 bases and J by 5 bases, with 12 bases between them. Germline V gene data show CDR1 as MGHDK and CDR2 as SYGVNS. The sequence derives from a female donor with multiple sclerosis, enrolled in a pregnancy study. The sequenced sample was peripheral blood. The chain employs TRBV25-1 and TRBJ1-2, with D possibly being TRBD1 (6 bases). CDR3 in amino acids: CASSELSTGYGYTF. The CDR3 DNA follows: TGTGCCAGCAGTGAACTCTCGACAGGTTATGGCTACACCTTC.